Each of the 21 T cell receptor beta chains below was sequenced from the same sample in a study of shared clonotypes between healthy human individuals. Using immunoSEQ multiplex PCR, the repertoire was profiled, and TCRdb retains in-frame clones only, with some absent. The sample carries roughly 1 million clones, about 80% recorded once. The sequencing sample was made of memory CD4+ T cells sorted from blood. Regarding subset: CD45RA-negative fraction. These receptors were taken from a man between 18 and 29 years old in good health.

At least ten counts were recorded for this clone. CDR3 in DNA: TGTGCCAGCAGCTTGCAGGGAGGCGCTGATGGCTACACCTTC. This encodes CASSLQGGADGYTF. The chain combines TRBV5-6 with TRBJ1-2, with D maybe TRBD1 (5 bases). Trimming took 1 base from V and 6 from J, leaving 13 bases between them. The CDR3 runs 14 residues. Germline lookup yields CDR1 SGHDT and CDR2 YYEEEE.

The J gene is TRBJ2-7, the V gene TRBV7-2; unclear D gene. Germline loops: CDR1 SGHTA, CDR2 FQGNSA. CDR3 length equals 12 residues. V dropped 0 bases and J dropped 4 bases, with 4 bases sitting between them. CDR3 in amino acids: CASSLAMYEQYF. CDR3 nucleotide sequence: TGTGCCAGCAGCTTAGCGATGTACGAGCAGTACTTC.

This chain joins TRBV7-8 and TRBJ2-3; D assignment may be TRBD1 or TRBD2 (5 bases each). CDR1 is SGHVS, CDR2 FQNEAQ, per germline. The CDR3 runs 14 residues. V was shortened by 5 bases and J by 2 bases, with 11 bases between the two germline ends. The CDR3: CASSRDGPTDTQYF. In nucleotides, the CDR3 is TGTGCCAGCAGCCGGGACGGTCCCACAGATACGCAGTATTTT.

The gene calls are TRBV19 and TRBJ1-1; a possible D gene is TRBD1 (6 bases). Germline V lookup: CDR1 LNHDA, CDR2 SQIVND (reference sequence). Trimming cost V 1 base and J 6 bases, with 12 bases left between them. CDR3 length equals 14 residues. The CDR3 DNA reads TGTGCCAGTAGTATAGCGCGGCAGGGGTCTGAAGCTTTCTTT. Residues: CASSIARQGSEAFF.

The J gene is TRBJ1-5, the V gene TRBV2; 7 bases are shared with TRBD1. Germline-derived CDR1 and CDR2 are SNHLY and FYNNEI. The CDR3 loop spans 14 amino acids. The J segment lost 1 base and the V segment lost 6 bases, leaving 3 bases of the junction unmatched. The CDR3 bases are TGTGCCAGCAGCTGGGACAGAAGCAATCAGCCCCAGCATTTT. Translation gives CASSWDRSNQPQHF.

The chain uses TRBV25-1 and TRBJ2-2, with 10 positions matching TRBD1. Germline V gene lookup returns CDR1 MGHDK and CDR2 SYGVNS. CDR3 length: 17 residues. J lost 0 bases, V lost 3 bases, and 4 bases had no gene match. The CDR3 DNA reads as TGTGCCAGCAGTGATCCGGGGACAGGGGCGAACACCGGGGAGCTGTTTTTT. Protein sequence: CASSDPGTGANTGELFF.

The chain is built from TRBV5-1 and TRBJ2-3, with D possibly called TRBD1 or TRBD2 (5 bases each). V lost 7 bases to trimming and J lost 0 bases, with 12 bases between them. The CDR3 is 14 residues long. From germline, CDR1 is SGHRS and CDR2 YFSETQ. The CDR3 DNA follows: TGCGCCAGCTCACGGGGACCCAGCACAGATACGCAGTATTTT. It yields the protein CASSRGPSTDTQYF.

On this clone itself: Other DNA sequences in the sample encode the same CDR3. V is TRBV5-5 and J is TRBJ1-2, with D possibly being TRBD1 (6 bases). The CDR3 consists of 14 residues. The germline CDR1 and CDR2 sequences are SGHKS and YYEKEE (reference sequence). The V gene lost 0 bases and the J gene lost 2 bases, with 8 bases spanning the gap. The CDR3 reads CASSLDGGNYGYTF. The CDR3 nucleotides are TGTGCCAGCAGCTTGGACGGGGGCAACTATGGCTACACCTTC.

The J gene is TRBJ2-7, the V gene TRBV27; D perhaps matches TRBD1 (6 bases). Germline V gene data show CDR1 as MNHEY and CDR2 as SMNVEV (reference sequence). V lost 6 bases and J lost 6, with 15 bases in between. This CDR3 has 13 residues. The CDR3 spells CASRHRALIEQYF. The CDR3 bases are TGTGCCAGCAGACACAGGGCCCTTATCGAGCAGTACTTC.

Notes on this clone: The same CDR3 also results from other DNA sequences found in this sample. V is TRBV9 and J is TRBJ2-1, with TRBD2 matching 12 bases. Germline trimming cut 4 bases from V and 1 base from J; bases unmatched to any gene: 3. The CDR3 is 16 residues long. Germline loops: CDR1 SGDLS, CDR2 YYNGEE. CDR3: CASSPTSGRSYNEQFF. CDR3 DNA sequence: TGTGCCAGCAGCCCAACTAGCGGGAGGTCCTACAATGAGCAGTTCTTC.

The gene calls are TRBV7-9 and TRBJ1-6, with TRBD1 matching 7 bases. With V trimmed by 5 bases and J by 6 bases, 7 bases remained unmatched. Germline V CDR1 and CDR2: SEHNR, FQNEAQ (reference sequence). This CDR3 spans 15 amino acids. The CDR3 loop reads CASSPGGDSNSPLHF. DNA for the CDR3: TGTGCCAGCAGCCCCGGGGGGGACAGTAATTCACCCCTCCACTTT.

The chain links TRBV19 to TRBJ2-5, with D hard to call. Germline values: CDR1 LNHDA, CDR2 SQIVND (reference sequence). Trimming removed 4 bases at V and 2 bases at J, with 8 bases between. The CDR3 loop spans 13 amino acids. The CDR3 loop is CASSSTFQETQYF. CDR3 bases: TGTGCCAGTAGTAGCACTTTTCAAGAGACCCAGTACTTC.

The rearrangement joins TRBV6-6 to TRBJ2-1, with a possible D match to TRBD2 (6 bases). Trimming removed 0 bases from V and 15 bases from J, with 15 bases in between. The CDR3 spans 13 residues. Germline V gene data show CDR1 as MNHNY and CDR2 as SVGAGI (reference sequence). The CDR3 region is CASSYSRSGEAFF. CDR3 nucleotides: TGTGCCAGCAGTTACTCGAGGTCGGGAGAGGCGTTCTTC.

This chain connects TRBV28 to TRBJ1-1, with a weak D call TRBD1 (5 bases). Trimming cost V 6 bases and J 7 bases, with 21 bases left between them. The germline gives CDR1 MDHEN, CDR2 SYDVKM. This CDR3 comprises 15 residues. The CDR3 region has the DNA TGTGCCAGCAGCGGGGAGGGGCTAGGCTTAAGTGAAGCTTTCTTT. Translated, it gives CASSGEGLGLSEAFF.

The chain has TRBV5-1 and TRBJ1-4, with D possibly being TRBD1 (5 bases). Looked up from germline, CDR1 is SGHRS and CDR2 is YFSETQ. This CDR3 is 13 amino acids long. V lost 4 bases to trimming and J lost 8 bases, with 12 bases between them. The CDR3 loop is CASSPRAAEKLFF. DNA for the CDR3: TGCGCCAGCAGCCCCAGGGCTGCAGAAAAACTGTTTTTT.

J is TRBJ2-7 and V is TRBV4-1; tentative D call: TRBD2 (5 bases). Germline V CDR1 and CDR2: MGHRA, YSYEKL. Trimming took off 1 base at V and 1 base at J, with 8 bases between the two ends. There are 14 residues in the CDR3. CDR3 protein: CASSQAAGSYEQYF. The CDR3 region has the DNA TGCGCCAGCAGCCAAGCGGCGGGTTCCTACGAGCAGTACTTC.

This clone was observed a handful of times. The sample holds other DNA sequences that translate to the same CDR3. The gene calls are TRBV4-3 and TRBJ2-1; 10 bases line up with TRBD2. The germline gives CDR1 LGHNA, CDR2 YSLEER. CDR3 size: 15 residues. V dropped 2 bases and J dropped 7; count of bases not matched to a gene: 5. The CDR3 DNA sequence: TGCGCCAGCAGCCAACTAGCGGGAGAAGGTAATGAGCAGTTCTTC. This encodes CASSQLAGEGNEQFF.

V is TRBV11-2 and J is TRBJ1-4; 7 nucleotides line up with TRBD1. This CDR3 contains 15 residues. Losses at the gene ends were 2 bases for V and 5 bases for J; bases not matched to a gene: 5. Germline lookup yields CDR1 SGHAT and CDR2 FQNNGV. The CDR3 region has the DNA TGTGCCAGCAGCTTAAACGGCAGGGGGAATGAAAAACTGTTTTTT. Its translation is CASSLNGRGNEKLFF.

The rearrangement joins TRBV12-5 to TRBJ1-4; 10 bases align to TRBD1. The CDR3 runs to 16 residues. V shed 5 bases and J 2 bases; nucleotides not matched to a gene: 5. Germline V lookup: CDR1 LGHNT, CDR2 FRNRAP. CDR3 sequence reads: CASGAGQGKTNEKLFF. As DNA, the CDR3 is TGTGCTAGTGGTGCGGGACAGGGGAAGACTAATGAAAAACTGTTTTTT.

The chain uses TRBV10-3 and TRBJ2-4; TRBD2 matches 13 bases. Germline trimming cut 10 bases from V and 6 bases from J; bases unmatched to any gene: 6. This CDR3 contains 14 residues. Per the germline V gene, CDR1 is ENHRY and CDR2 is SYGVKD. CDR3 in amino acids: CATGLAGEGNIQYF. The CDR3 nucleotides are TGTGCCACAGGACTAGCGGGAGAGGGAAACATTCAGTACTTC.

In this sample, this clone turned up many times. The rearrangement uses TRBV29-1 and TRBJ1-2; 7 positions agree with TRBD1. Looked up from germline, CDR1 is SQVTM and CDR2 is ANQGSEA. V lost 5 bases to trimming and J lost 0 bases; unmatched junction nucleotides: 3. The CDR3 is 13 amino acids. The CDR3 bases are TGCAGCGTTAGGGACAGCACTAACTATGGCTACACCTTC. Translating gives CSVRDSTNYGYTF.